Below, 26 T cell receptor beta chains from the same sample are listed, as sequenced in a study of radiation and T cells in renal cell carcinoma. Time point defined: blood 4 weeks post-SBRT, at nephrectomy. Specified treatment: 15 Gy SBRT to primary tumor, nephrectomy 4 weeks later. Data came from immunoSEQ multiplex PCR; TCRdb stores just in-frame clones and leaves some out. The table lists over 85,000 clones, around four fifths of them singletons. Sequenced here: blood, sampled from a patient whose treatment included radiotherapy and nephrectomy. These receptors were taken from a man in his fifties or sixties with renal cell carcinoma.

V is TRBV10-3 and J is TRBJ2-5; D is unresolved. The DNA end lines up better with TRBJ2-7; the J call may be wrong. CDR3 length: 14 residues. Germline V gene sequence: CDR1 ENHRY, CDR2 SYGVKD. This CDR3 is CAIRSRADSYEQYF. CDR3 in DNA: TGTGCCATCAGGAGCCGGGCCGACTCCTACGAGCAGTACTTC.

The V gene is TRBV2, the J gene TRBJ2-7; D gene ambiguous. Germline V gene lookup returns CDR1 SNHLY and CDR2 FYNNEI. The CDR3 contains 13 residues. V shed 6 bases and J shed 2 bases, with 11 bases lying between them. The CDR3, as DNA: TGTGCCAGCAGACCCGGAACAACCTACGAGCAGTACTTC. As protein: CASRPGTTYEQYF.

This chain joins TRBV19 and TRBJ1-5; the match to TRBD1 covers 10 bases. Germline CDR1 LNHDA, CDR2 SQIVND (reference sequence). This CDR3 is built from 17 residues. V lost 9 bases, J lost 0 bases, and 11 bases stayed unmatched. The CDR3 here is CASSPGQGSYSNQPQHF. CDR3 nucleotides: TGTGCCAGCTCTCCGGGACAGGGGAGTTATAGCAATCAGCCCCAGCATTTT.

This clone was found a few times. This chain uses TRBV7-3 with TRBJ1-6, with D perhaps matching TRBD1 (5 bases). The germline V gene encodes CDR1 SGHTA and CDR2 FQGTGA. The V end was cut by 5 bases, the J end by 5 bases, with 13 bases between. The CDR3 has 15 residues. The CDR3 DNA is TGTGCCAGCAGCCAATCCGGGACCCATAATTCACCCCTCCACTTT. Translating gives CASSQSGTHNSPLHF.

This clone was seen only once. V usage is TRBV7-8 and J usage is TRBJ1-2; no clear D. Trimming took off 7 bases at V and 1 base at J, with 13 bases between the two ends. The CDR3 sequence is 14 residues long. Germline CDR1 SGHVS, CDR2 FQNEAQ. The CDR3 protein is CASTRQGVNYGYTF. The CDR3 DNA reads TGTGCCAGCACCCGTCAAGGAGTTAACTATGGCTACACCTTC.

This chain uses TRBV28 with TRBJ2-7; D is ambiguous. The CDR3 contains 13 residues. Germline CDR1 is MDHEN and CDR2 is SYDVKM. V was pared by 5 bases and J by 1 base, with 9 bases between. The CDR3 DNA follows: TGTGCCAGCAGTAACGAAGTATCCTACGAGCAGTACTTC. It specifies CASSNEVSYEQYF.

The V and J genes are TRBV5-8 and TRBJ2-7; D perhaps matches TRBD2 (5 bases). The CDR3 runs 16 residues. Germline CDR1 SGHTS, CDR2 YDEGEE. The V end was cut by 3 bases, the J end by 3 bases, with 19 bases between. DNA of the CDR3: TGTGCCAGCAGCTCGGGCGTCCAGGAGGTAGTCTACGAGCAGTACTTC. It is translated as CASSSGVQEVVYEQYF.

The chain joins TRBV27 to TRBJ2-1; 14 positions agree with TRBD2. CDR1 and CDR2 (germline): MNHEY, SMNVEV (reference sequence). The CDR3 loop spans 14 amino acids. V lost 6 bases to trimming and J lost 8 bases; unmatched junction nucleotides: 3. This CDR3 reads CASRKTSGGDEQFF. As DNA, the CDR3 is TGTGCCAGCAGGAAGACTAGCGGGGGGGATGAGCAGTTCTTC.

J is TRBJ2-7 and V is TRBV29-1; the match to TRBD1 covers 10 bases. The germline CDR1 and CDR2 sequences are SQVTM and ANQGSEA. V lost 4 bases to trimming and J lost 4 bases; unmatched junction nucleotides: 4. CDR3 size: 13 residues. The CDR3 DNA reads as TGCAGCGTTGGAAAGGGACAGGGGTACGAGCAGTACTTC. Encoded protein: CSVGKGQGYEQYF.

The rearrangement joins TRBV6-5 to TRBJ2-1; no reliable D call. V lost 0 bases to trimming and J lost 6 bases, with 6 bases between them. From germline, CDR1 is MNHEY and CDR2 SVGAGI. This CDR3 has 13 residues. The CDR3 spells CASSYSIANEQFF. As DNA, the CDR3 is TGTGCCAGCAGTTACTCGATCGCCAATGAGCAGTTCTTC.

This rearrangement joins TRBV30 to TRBJ1-3, with D unresolved. Trimming took off 4 bases at V and 1 base at J, with 14 bases between the two ends. Germline CDR1 is GTSNPN and CDR2 is SVGIG (reference sequence). The CDR3 loop spans 15 amino acids. Written as DNA, the CDR3 is TGTGCCTGGAAATACCAGGCAAGATCTGGAAACACCATATATTTT. It translates to CAWKYQARSGNTIYF.

On this clone: Compared with germline, one end of the junction differs, possibly owing to a read error. The chain joins TRBV9 to TRBJ2-7, with D perhaps matching TRBD1 (5 bases). Germline values: CDR1 SGDLS, CDR2 YYNGEE. This CDR3 comprises 14 residues. The CDR3, as DNA: TGTGCCAGCAGCGCAGGAGAAGGGGCCTCCGAGGAGTACTTC. It translates to CASSAGEGASEEYF.

This chain uses TRBV19 with TRBJ2-3, with 8 nucleotides matching TRBD1. The CDR3 consists of 14 residues. V lost 8 bases to trimming and J lost 0 bases; unmatched junction nucleotides: 4. Germline V gives CDR1 LNHDA, CDR2 SQIVND (reference sequence). The CDR3 is CASQQGVSTDTQYF. DNA for the CDR3: TGTGCCAGTCAACAGGGGGTAAGCACAGATACGCAGTATTTT.

The CDR3 nucleotides read TGTGCCTGGAAGTACCTGAGCTCCTACGAGCAGTACTTC. It specifies CAWKYLSSYEQYF. This rearrangement joins TRBV30 to TRBJ2-7; D is uncertain. Germline loops: CDR1 GTSNPN, CDR2 SVGIG (reference sequence). V gave up 4 bases and J gave up 0 bases, with 10 bases separating them. The CDR3 contains 13 residues.

V usage is TRBV6-6 and J usage is TRBJ2-5; 7 positions agree with TRBD1. The CDR3 spans 14 residues. The trim removed 4 bases at V and 1 base at J, leaving 3 bases unmatched. Germline V CDR1 and CDR2: MNHNY, SVGAGI (reference sequence). CDR3 in amino acids: CASSWTGFQETQYF. The CDR3 bases are TGTGCCAGCAGTTGGACAGGATTCCAAGAGACCCAGTACTTC.

The J gene is TRBJ1-5, the V gene TRBV10-3; unclear D gene. The CDR3 spans 14 residues. The germline V and J ends were trimmed by 8 bases and 0 bases, with 11 bases remaining between them. The germline gives CDR1 ENHRY, CDR2 SYGVKD. In DNA form, the CDR3 reads TGTGCCATCTCGACGAGCTATAGCAATCAGCCCCAGCATTTT. This codes for CAISTSYSNQPQHF.

This clone was seen a few times. The chain uses TRBV21-1 and TRBJ2-7; the table's D call, TRBD2, has no DNA check behind it. TRBV21-1 is tagged as a pseudogene. This CDR3 is built from 13 residues. CDR3 loop: CASSKGAGYEQYF. Written as DNA, the CDR3 is TGTGCCAGCAGCAAAGGGGCGGGATACGAGCAGTACTTC.

The chain combines TRBV27 with TRBJ1-2; D is unresolved. Deletions cut 11 bases from V and 0 bases from J, with 16 bases between. Germline-derived CDR1 and CDR2 are MNHEY and SMNVEV (reference sequence). The CDR3 length is 14 residues. The DNA for the CDR3 is TGTGCCTGCGGCTCGGCAGTTGCTAACTATGGCTACACCTTC. It yields the protein CACGSAVANYGYTF.

V is TRBV5-8 and J is TRBJ1-5; the match to TRBD1 covers 7 bases. Losses at the gene ends were 4 bases for V and 0 bases for J; bases not matched to a gene: 7. CDR3 length: 16 amino acids. CDR1 and CDR2 (germline): SGHTS, YDEGEE. The CDR3 DNA sequence: TGTGCCAGCAGCCCCTGGGGACAGACTAGCAATCAGCCCCAGCATTTT. The encoded protein is CASSPWGQTSNQPQHF.

The CDR3 is CASSQASLAGGPGTGELFF. CDR3 in DNA: TGTGCCAGCAGCCAAGCCTCCCTAGCGGGGGGGCCGGGCACCGGGGAGCTGTTTTTT. This rearrangement joins TRBV4-2 to TRBJ2-2; TRBD2 matches at 12 bases. V gave up 1 base and J gave up 4 bases; unmatched junction bases: 10. This CDR3 is 19 amino acids long. The germline gives CDR1 LGHNA, CDR2 YNFKEQ.

This clone was detected only a few times. The rearrangement uses TRBV29-1 and TRBJ2-3; 7 bases line up with TRBD2. V dropped 5 bases and J dropped 0; count of bases not matched to a gene: 8. CDR1 and CDR2 from the germline V gene are SQVTM and ANQGSEA. The CDR3 loop spans 15 amino acids. As DNA, the CDR3 is TGCAGCGTTCGCGGGAGTCCGCATAGCACAGATACGCAGTATTTT. This codes for CSVRGSPHSTDTQYF.

In nucleotides, the CDR3 is TGCGCCAGCAGCGAAACGGGGACAGCCCTCGTCACTGAAGCTTTCTTT. Its translation is CASSETGTALVTEAFF. V and J are TRBV5-1 and TRBJ1-1, with 7 bases aligning to TRBD1. CDR1 SGHRS and CDR2 YFSETQ come from the germline V gene. The ends lost 4 bases at V and 4 bases at J; junction bases unmatched: 13. This CDR3 has 16 residues.

The chain links TRBV6-1 to TRBJ2-2; D call uncertain. The germline V and J ends were trimmed by 7 bases and 0 bases, with 12 bases remaining between them. Germline loops: CDR1 MNHNS, CDR2 SASEGT. The CDR3 extends over 15 amino acids. CDR3 protein: CASIGSLTNTGELFF. CDR3 nucleotide sequence: TGTGCCAGCATTGGGTCACTAACGAACACCGGGGAGCTGTTTTTT.

CDR3 bases: TGTGCCAGCAGCTTAGACGTCCGCATCAATGAGCAGTTCTTC. Amino acid sequence: CASSLDVRINEQFF. V gene TRBV7-9 combines with J gene TRBJ2-1; unclear D gene. V was trimmed by 1 base and J by 6 bases, leaving 10 bases between them. The CDR3 consists of 14 residues. Germline V lookup: CDR1 SEHNR, CDR2 FQNEAQ (reference sequence).

The CDR3 spells CASSLLSGSSYEQYF. CDR3 bases: TGCGCCAGCAGCTTGTTAAGCGGGAGCTCCTACGAGCAGTACTTC. The chain uses TRBV5-1 and TRBJ2-7; 8 bases match TRBD2. Germline loops: CDR1 SGHRS, CDR2 YFSETQ. The CDR3 has 15 amino acids. With 1 base clipped from V and 0 bases from J, the junction kept 3 bases outside the gene matches.

The chain is built from TRBV19 and TRBJ1-1; D call uncertain. The V gene's germline CDR1 is LNHDA and CDR2 SQIVND (reference sequence). V lost 3 bases, J lost 2 bases, and 10 bases lay in between. The CDR3 sequence is 14 residues long. CDR3 in DNA: TGTGCCAGTAGTATGGAGGGCACCAACACTGAAGCTTTCTTT. Translating it yields CASSMEGTNTEAFF.